The following is a TCR beta chain sequence with its context. Per the original methods: The authors estimated nucleated cell counts from reference gene primer amplification. Data came from immunoSEQ multiplex PCR; TCRdb stores just in-frame clones and leaves some out. V and J calls plus clone size are reproduced from that table; the DNA served to infer D and trimming. The sample shows approximately 110,000 clones, about four fifths of them seen only once. This sample was included in a study of blood T cell repertoires in COVID-19. In the study overall: Both acute and convalescent COVID-19 samples were obtained from the United States, Italy and Spain. PBMCs, B-cell-depleted T cells, or T cells provided the cDNA or gDNA that made up the material.

V shed 3 bases and J shed 4 bases, with 9 bases lying between them. In germline, CDR1 is LNHDA, CDR2 SQIVND (reference sequence). This CDR3 region has 13 residues. This receptor was obtained from an older man with acute or convalescent COVID-19. Sample: peripheral blood. The chain uses TRBV19 and TRBJ1-2; D not resolved. The CDR3 DNA follows: TGTGCCAGTAGTATTAGCAGTATCTATGGCTACACCTTC. It encodes CASSISSIYGYTF.